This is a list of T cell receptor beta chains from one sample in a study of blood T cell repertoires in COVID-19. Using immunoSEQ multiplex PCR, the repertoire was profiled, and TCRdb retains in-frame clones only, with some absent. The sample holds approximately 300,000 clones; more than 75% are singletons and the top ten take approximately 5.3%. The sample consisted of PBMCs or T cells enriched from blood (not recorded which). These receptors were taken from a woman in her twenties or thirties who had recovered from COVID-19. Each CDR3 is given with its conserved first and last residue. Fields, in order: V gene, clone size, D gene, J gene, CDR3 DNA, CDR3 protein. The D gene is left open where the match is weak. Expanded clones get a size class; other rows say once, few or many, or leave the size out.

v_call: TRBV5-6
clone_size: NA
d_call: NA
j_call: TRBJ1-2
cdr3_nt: TGTGCCAGCAGCCCGGGTAACTATGGCTACACCTTC
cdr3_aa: CASSPGNYGYTF

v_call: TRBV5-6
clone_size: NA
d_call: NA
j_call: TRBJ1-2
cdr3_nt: TGTGCCAGCAGCTCCCCCCCAGGGGAGTATGGCTACACCTTC
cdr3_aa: CASSSPPGEYGYTF

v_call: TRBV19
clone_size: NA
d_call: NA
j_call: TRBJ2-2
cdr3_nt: TGTGCCAGTCGCATTGGGGGGTACACCGGGGAGCTGTTTTTT
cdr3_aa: CASRIGGYTGELFF

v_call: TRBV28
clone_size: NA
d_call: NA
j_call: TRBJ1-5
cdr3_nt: TGTGCCAGCAGCCCTCCTCTGAGGGCACGGAGCAATCAGCCCCAGCATTTT
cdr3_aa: CASSPPLRARSNQPQHF

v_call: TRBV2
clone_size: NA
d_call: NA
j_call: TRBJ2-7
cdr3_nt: TGTGCCAGCAGTCGGGACTCCAGCTACGAGCAGTACTTC
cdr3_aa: CASSRDSSYEQYF

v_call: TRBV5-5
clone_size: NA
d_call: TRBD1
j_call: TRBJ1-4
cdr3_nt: TGTGCCAGCAGCAGGGACAGGGTTCTTCCAACTAATGAAAAACTGTTTTTT
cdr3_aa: CASSRDRVLPTNEKLFF

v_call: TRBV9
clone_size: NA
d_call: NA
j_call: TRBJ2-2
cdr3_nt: TGTGCCAGCAGCGTAGACGGGGGGCCCGGGGAGCTGTTTTTT
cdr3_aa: CASSVDGGPGELFF

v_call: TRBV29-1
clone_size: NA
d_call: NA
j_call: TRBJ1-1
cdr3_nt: TGCAGCGTAGGGCGGGGGACTACTGAAGCTTTCTTT
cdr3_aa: CSVGRGTTEAFF

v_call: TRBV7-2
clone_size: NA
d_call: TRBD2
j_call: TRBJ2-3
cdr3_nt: TGTGCCAGCAGCCATCCCCGAGCGGGGGGGGGTACAGATACGCAGTATTTT
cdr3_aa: CASSHPRAGGGTDTQYF

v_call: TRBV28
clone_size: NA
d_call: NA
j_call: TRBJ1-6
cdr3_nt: TGTGCCAGCAGTCTTACTAGGGCTTCACCCCTCCACTTT
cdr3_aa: CASSLTRASPLHF

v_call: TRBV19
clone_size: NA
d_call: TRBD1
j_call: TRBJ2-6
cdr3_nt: TGTGCCAGTAGTACCCTGGACAGGGGGTCTGGGGCCAACGTCCTGACTTTC
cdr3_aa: CASSTLDRGSGANVLTF

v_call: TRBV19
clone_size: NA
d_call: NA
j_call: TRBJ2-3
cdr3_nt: TGTGCCAGTAGTAATACTATAAGGGAGACGCAGTATTTT
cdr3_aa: CASSNTIRETQYF

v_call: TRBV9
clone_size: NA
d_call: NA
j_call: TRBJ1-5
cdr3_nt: TGTGCCAGCAGCCCCGGGGGGATTAATCAGCCCCAGCATTTT
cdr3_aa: CASSPGGINQPQHF

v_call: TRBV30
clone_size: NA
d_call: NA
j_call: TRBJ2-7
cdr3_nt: TGTGCCTGGAGTTCAGGGTACGAGCAGTACTTC
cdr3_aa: CAWSSGYEQYF

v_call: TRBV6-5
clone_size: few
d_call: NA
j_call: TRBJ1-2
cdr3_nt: TGTGCAGTGCGGAGGGACCCTAACTATGGCTACACCTTC
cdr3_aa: CAVRRDPNYGYTF

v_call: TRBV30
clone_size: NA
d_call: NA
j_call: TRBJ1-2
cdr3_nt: TGTGCCTTGAGGGTGCCAGGGGTGGATTATGGCTACACCTTC
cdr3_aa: CALRVPGVDYGYTF

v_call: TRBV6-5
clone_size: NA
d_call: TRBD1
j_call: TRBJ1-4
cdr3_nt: TGTGCCAGCAGTCACAGGGGGCCGGATGAAAAACTGTTTTTT
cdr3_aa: CASSHRGPDEKLFF

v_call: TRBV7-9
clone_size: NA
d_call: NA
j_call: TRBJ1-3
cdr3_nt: TGTGCCAGCAGCTCTGGGGGGTTGACGGCTAGCTCTGGAAACACCATATATTTT
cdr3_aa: CASSSGGLTASSGNTIYF

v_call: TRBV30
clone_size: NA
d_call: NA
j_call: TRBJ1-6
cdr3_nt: TGTGCCTGGAGTGGACACTCCTATAATTCACCCCTCCACTTT
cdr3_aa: CAWSGHSYNSPLHF

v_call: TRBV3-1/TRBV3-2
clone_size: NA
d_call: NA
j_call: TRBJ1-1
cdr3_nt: TGTGCCAGCAGCCAAGACTGGCAGGGAAGCACTGAAGCTTTCTTT
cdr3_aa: CASSQDWQGSTEAFF

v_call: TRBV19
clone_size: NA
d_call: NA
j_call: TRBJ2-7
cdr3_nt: TGTGCCAGTAGTATTAGCGACAACGAGCAGTACTTC
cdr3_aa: CASSISDNEQYF

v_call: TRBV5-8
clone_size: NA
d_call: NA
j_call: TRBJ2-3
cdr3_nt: TGTGCCAGCAGCTCCACTACGAGCTTAGGATTCCCTCGGTATTTT
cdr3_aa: CASSSTTSLGFPRYF

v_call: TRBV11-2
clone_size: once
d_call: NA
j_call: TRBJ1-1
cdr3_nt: TGTGCCAGCAGCCCCTGGGGCCAGGGGCGAGCTTTCTTT
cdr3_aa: CASSPWGQGRAFF

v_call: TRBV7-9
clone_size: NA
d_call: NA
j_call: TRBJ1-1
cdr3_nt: TGTGCCAGCAGCCTGCTGGGGGGGGCCGCTGAAGCTTTCTTT
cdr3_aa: CASSLLGGAAEAFF

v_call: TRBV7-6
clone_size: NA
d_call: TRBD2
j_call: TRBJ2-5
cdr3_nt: TGTGCCAGCAGCTTAGGGCGGGGGGGCCTCCAAGAGACCCAGTACTTC
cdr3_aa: CASSLGRGGLQETQYF

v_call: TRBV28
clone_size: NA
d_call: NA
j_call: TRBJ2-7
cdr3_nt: TGTGCCAGCAGTTTAGGGGGGACAGCCCTCTACGAGCAGTACTTC
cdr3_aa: CASSLGGTALYEQYF

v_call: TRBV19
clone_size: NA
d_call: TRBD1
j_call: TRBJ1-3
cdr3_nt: TGTGCCAGTAGGTCAACAGGGGAGGAAAACACCATATATTTT
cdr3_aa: CASRSTGEENTIYF

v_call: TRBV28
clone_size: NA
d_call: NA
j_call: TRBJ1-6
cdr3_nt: TGTGCCAGCAGCTCCGGTGGTGCGGTTAGTTCACCCCTCCACTTT
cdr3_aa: CASSSGGAVSSPLHF

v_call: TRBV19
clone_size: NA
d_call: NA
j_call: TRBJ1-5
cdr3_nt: TGTGCCAGTAGTATAGAGGACCAAAGACTACCCATTAGCAATCAGCCCCAGCATTTT
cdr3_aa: CASSIEDQRLPISNQPQHF

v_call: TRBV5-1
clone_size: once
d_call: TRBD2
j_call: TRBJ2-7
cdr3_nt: TGCGCCAGCAGCTTACGGACTAGCGGGGAGTCCTACGAGCAGTACTTC
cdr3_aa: CASSLRTSGESYEQYF

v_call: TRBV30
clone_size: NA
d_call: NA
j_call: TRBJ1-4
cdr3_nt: TGTGCCTCCGACCGGACAGAAAACAATGAAAAACTGTTTTTT
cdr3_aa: CASDRTENNEKLFF

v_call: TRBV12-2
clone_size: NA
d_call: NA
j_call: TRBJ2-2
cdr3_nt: TGTGCAAGTCGCTTAGCACTGGACAGAAACACCGGGGAGCTGTTTTTT
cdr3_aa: CASRLALDRNTGELFF

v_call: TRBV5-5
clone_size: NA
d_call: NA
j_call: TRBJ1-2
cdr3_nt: TGTGCCAGCAGCCCGCCAGGGGATGGAGGCTACACCTTC
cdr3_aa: CASSPPGDGGYTF

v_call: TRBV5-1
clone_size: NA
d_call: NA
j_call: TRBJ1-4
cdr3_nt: TGCGCCAGCAGCTCCGGGATCAGTGAAAAACTGTTTTTT
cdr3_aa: CASSSGISEKLFF

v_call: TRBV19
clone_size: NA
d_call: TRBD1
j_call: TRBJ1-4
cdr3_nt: TGTGCCAGTCTCGAGGCGGACAGGGGAGGAGAAAAACTGTTTTTT
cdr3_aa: CASLEADRGGEKLFF

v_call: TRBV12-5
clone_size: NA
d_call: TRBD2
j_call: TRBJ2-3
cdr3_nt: TGTGCTAGCGCAATATCTAGCGGGGGGACGACAGATACGCAGTATTTT
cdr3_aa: CASAISSGGTTDTQYF

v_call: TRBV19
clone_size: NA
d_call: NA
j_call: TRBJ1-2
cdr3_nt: TGTGCCAGTAGTATTGCTGTACAGGGAATCTATGGCTACACCTTC
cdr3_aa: CASSIAVQGIYGYTF

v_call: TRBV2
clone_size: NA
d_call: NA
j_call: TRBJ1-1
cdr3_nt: TGTGCCAGCAGAGCTGACAGGAAAACTGAAGCTTTCTTT
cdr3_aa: CASRADRKTEAFF

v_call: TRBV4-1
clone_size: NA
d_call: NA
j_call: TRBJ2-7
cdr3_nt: TGCGCCAGCAGCCAAGAGGAGGATCGCTCCTACGAGCAGTACTTC
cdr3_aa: CASSQEEDRSYEQYF

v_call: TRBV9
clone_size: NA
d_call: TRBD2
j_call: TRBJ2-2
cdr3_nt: TGTGCCAGCAGCGTAGCCGGGGGGGCGGCCGGGGAGCTGTTTTTT
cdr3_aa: CASSVAGGAAGELFF

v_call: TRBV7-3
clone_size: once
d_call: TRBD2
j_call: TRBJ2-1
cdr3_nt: TGTGCCAGCAGCTTAAGAGCGGGGGGGGCCCTGACTGAGCAGTTCTTC
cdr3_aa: CASSLRAGGALTEQFF

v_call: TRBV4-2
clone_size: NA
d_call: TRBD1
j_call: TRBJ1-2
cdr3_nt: TGTGCCAGCAGCCTCAATCGACAGGGCGGAGCTAACTATGGCTACACCTTC
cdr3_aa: CASSLNRQGGANYGYTF

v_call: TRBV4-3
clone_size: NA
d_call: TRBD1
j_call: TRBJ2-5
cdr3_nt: TGCGCCAGCAGCCCAGCGACAGGGGGGCTTCAAGAGACCCAGTACTTC
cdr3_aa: CASSPATGGLQETQYF

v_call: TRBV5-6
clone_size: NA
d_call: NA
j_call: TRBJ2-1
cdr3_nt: TGTGCCAGCAGCTTCGGACTCGCTAGCTCCTACAATGAGCAGTTCTTC
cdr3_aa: CASSFGLASSYNEQFF

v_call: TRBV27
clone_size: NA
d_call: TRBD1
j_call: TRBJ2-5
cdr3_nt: TGTGCCAGCAGTTTATCGGGCACAGGGGGTCGCGGGACCCAGTACTTC
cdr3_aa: CASSLSGTGGRGTQYF